The 27 T cell receptor beta chains below were found in one sample sequenced in a study of blood T cell repertoires in COVID-19. Repertoires were generated with immunoSEQ multiplex PCR, while TCRdb's copy carries only in-frame clones and drops some. The table includes under 200,000 clones, 60% to 85% detected once. The sample consisted of peripheral blood. The source of these receptors is a man in his sixties with acute or convalescent COVID-19.

J is TRBJ1-4 and V is TRBV18; no clear D gene. Trimming cost V 4 bases and J 8 bases, with 20 bases left between them. The germline V gene has CDR1 KGHSH and CDR2 LQKENI. The CDR3 spans 16 residues. CDR3: CASSLTQVSRKEKLFF. CDR3 nucleotides: TGTGCCAGCTCACTCACTCAGGTCTCCCGAAAGGAAAAACTGTTTTTT.

This clone was seen once. The chain is built from TRBV19 and TRBJ1-1; TRBD1 agrees at 7 bases. Unmatched junction bases numbered 6, after V lost 1 base and J lost 1 base. Per the germline V gene, CDR1 is LNHDA and CDR2 is SQIVND (reference sequence). This CDR3 region has 16 residues. The CDR3 sequence: CASSIVRDSPNTEAFF. As DNA, the CDR3 is TGTGCCAGTAGTATAGTTAGGGACAGCCCGAACACTGAAGCTTTCTTT.

The chain carries TRBV19 and TRBJ1-2, with a possible D match to TRBD1 (5 bases). This CDR3 region has 14 residues. CDR1 is LNHDA, CDR2 SQIVND, per germline (reference sequence). Trimming removed 4 bases from V and 3 bases from J, with 12 bases in between. CDR3 sequence: CASSTPQDHYGYTF. The CDR3 DNA is TGTGCCAGTAGTACCCCACAGGATCACTATGGCTACACCTTC.

The gene calls are TRBV12-3 or TRBV12-4 and TRBJ1-2, with 7 bases that match TRBD1. The trim removed 7 bases at V and 14 bases at J, leaving 16 bases unmatched. The CDR3 is 13 amino acids. CDR3 sequence (DNA): TGTGCCAGCACCATCCGAGGGGGGACAGCTAAAACCTTC. Its protein is CASTIRGGTAKTF.

The chain uses TRBV20-1 and TRBJ1-5, with 7 nucleotides matching TRBD1. This CDR3 contains 15 residues. V trimming: 3 bases; J trimming: 0 bases; junction bases outside the gene matches: 5. Germline V lookup: CDR1 DFQATT, CDR2 SNEGSKA (reference sequence). CDR3 coding DNA: TGCAGTGCTAGTAAGGCAGGGGGTAGCAATCAGCCCCAGCATTTT. Translated: CSASKAGGSNQPQHF.

The genes are TRBV11-2 and TRBJ2-7; TRBD1 matches at 11 bases. CDR1 and CDR2 from the germline V gene are SGHAT and FQNNGV. CDR3 length: 16 amino acids. The V gene end was trimmed by 5 bases and the J gene end by 6 bases; junction bases not matched to a gene: 12. The CDR3 DNA reads TGTGCCAGCAGCCCGCGGACAGGGGGCTTACTAACCGAGCAGTACTTC. Translation: CASSPRTGGLLTEQYF.

This chain uses TRBV29-1 with TRBJ2-1; TRBD2 is a possible D gene (5 bases). Trimming stripped 4 bases from V and 9 bases from J, with 16 bases between. The CDR3 has 13 amino acids. The germline CDR1 and CDR2 sequences are SQVTM and ANQGSEA. CDR3 in amino acids: CSVAGLGGSEQFF. The CDR3 DNA follows: TGCAGCGTTGCTGGGCTCGGAGGTAGTGAGCAGTTCTTC.

The V gene is TRBV11-2, the J gene TRBJ2-7; 9 bases align to TRBD1. J was trimmed by 7 bases and V by 2 bases; bases with no gene match: 3. The CDR3 has 13 residues. The V gene's germline CDR1 is SGHAT and CDR2 FQNNGV. The CDR3: CASSLWTGEEQYF. The CDR3, as DNA: TGTGCCAGCAGCTTATGGACAGGGGAAGAGCAGTACTTC.

This sequence joins TRBV9 and TRBJ2-2, with no clear D. Germline CDR1 reads SGDLS; CDR2 reads YYNGEE. CDR3 length: 16 residues. Trimming took off 4 bases at V and 6 bases at J, with 19 bases between the two ends. The CDR3 here is CASSIRLDPSPGELFF. CDR3 sequence (DNA): TGTGCCAGCAGCATACGACTCGACCCCTCGCCCGGGGAGCTGTTTTTT.

The V and J genes are TRBV3-1 (or the pseudogene TRBV3-2) and TRBJ2-2; 11 nucleotides line up with TRBD2. This CDR3 is 16 amino acids long. V lost 4 bases and J lost 3; bases outside the gene matches: 4. The germline CDR1 and CDR2 sequences are LGHDT and YNNKEL (reference sequence). The CDR3 here is CASSPWTSGHTGELFF. For the CDR3, the DNA is TGTGCCAGCAGCCCCTGGACTAGCGGGCACACCGGGGAGCTGTTTTTT.

The chain is built from TRBV10-3 and TRBJ1-2; 8 bases map to TRBD1. Germline CDR1 ENHRY, CDR2 SYGVKD. The V gene end was trimmed by 6 bases and the J gene end by 4 bases; junction bases not matched to a gene: 7. The CDR3 spans 14 residues. This chain's CDR3 is CAISAGGAGYGYTF. The CDR3 DNA reads as TGTGCCATCAGCGCAGGGGGCGCGGGCTATGGCTACACCTTC.

The CDR3 DNA is TGTGCCAGCAGCACGACTAGCGGGGGGGCGGCAGATACGCAGTATTTT. As protein: CASSTTSGGAADTQYF. V gene TRBV5-6 combines with J gene TRBJ2-3, with 14 bases lining up with TRBD2. The CDR3 is made up of 16 amino acids. Germline CDR1 reads SGHDT; CDR2 reads YYEEEE. V trimming: 4 bases; J trimming: 4 bases; junction bases outside the gene matches: 5.

J is TRBJ2-1 and V is TRBV5-1; TRBD1 aligns across 9 bases. This CDR3 spans 15 amino acids. Germline V gene sequence: CDR1 SGHRS, CDR2 YFSETQ. Losses at the gene ends were 4 bases for V and 12 bases for J; bases not matched to a gene: 14. The CDR3 region is CASSPSGQGIIGQFF. CDR3 in DNA: TGCGCCAGCAGCCCGTCGGGACAGGGAATTATTGGGCAGTTCTTC.

V usage is TRBV6-2 or TRBV6-3 and J usage is TRBJ2-5; 7 bases are shared with TRBD2. This CDR3 has 13 amino acids. Germline trimming cut 1 base from V and 5 bases from J; bases unmatched to any gene: 1. CDR1 and CDR2 from the germline V gene are MNHEY and SVGEGT. CDR3: CASSYFGRETQYF. The CDR3 region has the DNA TGTGCCAGCAGTTACTTCGGGAGGGAGACCCAGTACTTC.

J is TRBJ1-1 and V is TRBV30; 7 bases match TRBD1. V was clipped by 1 base and J by 8 bases; unmatched bases: 4. Germline V gives CDR1 GTSNPN, CDR2 SVGIG (reference sequence). CDR3 length: 12 amino acids. CDR3 sequence (DNA): TGTGCCTGGAGTGGACAGGGTTCCGAAGCTTTCTTT. It yields the protein CAWSGQGSEAFF. Filled out from reference TRBV30 and TRBJ1-1, the complete variable domain reads SQTIHQWPATLVQPVGSPLSLECTVEGTSNPNLYWYRQAAGRGLQLLFYSVGIGQISSEVPQNLSASRPQDRQFILSSKKLLLSDSGFYLCAWSGQGSEAFFGQGTRLTVV.

The CDR3 region is CASSIRGRGQFF. The CDR3 nucleotides read TGTGCCAGTAGTATTAGGGGGCGCGGGCAGTTCTTC. J is TRBJ2-1 and V is TRBV19; 7 nucleotides agree with TRBD1. This CDR3 is built from 12 residues. J was trimmed by 12 bases and V by 3 bases; bases with no gene match: 5. Germline CDR1 reads LNHDA; CDR2 reads SQIVND (reference sequence).

Regarding this clone: Other DNA sequences within the sample encode an identical CDR3. This chain joins TRBV6-5 and TRBJ1-1; D ambiguous. Trimming removed 2 bases from V and 1 base from J, with 5 bases in between. The CDR3 is 13 amino acids. Per the germline V gene, CDR1 is MNHEY and CDR2 is SVGAGI. The CDR3 coding sequence is TGTGCCAGCAGTTACGGGAGGAACACTGAAGCTTTCTTT. Its protein is CASSYGRNTEAFF.

The chain uses TRBV5-5 and TRBJ1-2, with D possibly matching TRBD1 (5 bases). This CDR3 has 13 residues. V lost 7 bases and J 5 bases, leaving 15 bases between the germline ends. CDR1 is SGHKS, CDR2 YYEKEE, per germline (reference sequence). CDR3 sequence (DNA): TGTGCCAGCTCCTCGGGAGGGACTTATGGCTACACCTTC. Protein sequence: CASSSGGTYGYTF.

This chain uses TRBV20-1 with TRBJ1-5, with D unresolved. CDR1 is DFQATT and CDR2 is SNEGSKA in the germline V gene (reference sequence). CDR3 length equals 15 residues. V was pared by 3 bases and J by 7 bases, with 19 bases between. CDR3 bases: TGCAGTGCTAGTATGGTAACGGGAGCGAGGCAGCCCCAGCATTTT. It codes for CSASMVTGARQPQHF.

The J gene is TRBJ2-7, the V gene TRBV6-2 or TRBV6-3, with TRBD1 identical over 7 bases. Germline V lookup: CDR1 MNHEY, CDR2 SVGEGT. The CDR3 sequence is 13 residues long. V lost 5 bases, J lost 5 bases, and 6 bases stayed unmatched. In nucleotides, the CDR3 is TGTGCCAGCAGTCACGCCGACAGGGACGAGCAGTACTTC. This gives the protein CASSHADRDEQYF.

V is TRBV15 and J is TRBJ2-5, with 15 bases lining up with TRBD2. The J segment lost 7 bases and the V segment lost 6 bases, leaving 12 bases of the junction unmatched. CDR3 length: 17 residues. Germline CDR1 reads LNHNV; CDR2 reads YYDKDF (reference sequence). The CDR3, as DNA: TGTGCCACCAGGGACCGCGGGACTAGCGGGGGGCAGGGGACCCAGTACTTC. Amino acid sequence: CATRDRGTSGGQGTQYF.

This sequence joins TRBV6-1 and TRBJ1-3; TRBD1 might be the D (5 bases). Looked up from germline, CDR1 is MNHNS and CDR2 is SASEGT. Trimming cost V 2 bases and J 4 bases, with 12 bases left between them. The CDR3 covers 15 residues. The CDR3 nucleotides are TGTGCCAGCAGTGAATATGGAGGGGCCGGAAACACCATATATTTT. As protein: CASSEYGGAGNTIYF.

The chain combines TRBV4-2 with TRBJ2-1, with 11 nucleotides matching TRBD2. Germline V gene data show CDR1 as LGHNA and CDR2 as YNFKEQ. CDR3 length equals 15 residues. With V trimmed by 4 bases and J by 4 bases, 3 bases remained unmatched. The CDR3 loop reads CASSPLAGGYNEQFF. CDR3 DNA: TGTGCCAGCAGCCCTTTAGCGGGGGGGTACAATGAGCAGTTCTTC.

This chain uses TRBV12-5 with TRBJ1-5; TRBD1 is a possible D gene (6 bases). This CDR3 is 16 amino acids long. V gave up 1 base and J gave up 4 bases, with 14 bases separating them. The germline V gene has CDR1 LGHNT and CDR2 FRNRAP. The CDR3 sequence: CASGLGLRGGNQPQHF. The CDR3 DNA is TGTGCTAGTGGTTTGGGGCTCAGGGGAGGGAATCAGCCCCAGCATTTT.

The chain joins TRBV27 to TRBJ2-7, with D unclear. Germline values: CDR1 MNHEY, CDR2 SMNVEV (reference sequence). This CDR3 is 13 amino acids long. V lost 2 bases and J lost 3, with 8 bases in between. The CDR3, as DNA: TGTGCCAGCAGTTTACTGGAGAGCTACGAGCAGTACTTC. Translation gives CASSLLESYEQYF.

The chain joins TRBV19 to TRBJ2-5; the match to TRBD2 covers 8 bases. V lost 0 bases and J lost 5; bases outside the gene matches: 8. CDR1 is LNHDA, CDR2 SQIVND, per germline (reference sequence). There are 16 residues in the CDR3. The DNA of the CDR3 is TGTGCCAGTAGTATAGATGCGGGGGGTGGACGGGAGACCCAGTACTTC. Its translation is CASSIDAGGGRETQYF.

The chain carries TRBV11-2 and TRBJ1-6; D unresolved. With 2 bases removed from V and 6 bases from J, the gap between germline ends came to 11 bases. The germline gives CDR1 SGHAT, CDR2 FQNNGV. The CDR3 runs to 15 residues. The CDR3 protein is CASSLRGVGNSPLHF. In DNA form, the CDR3 reads TGTGCCAGCAGCTTACGGGGAGTCGGTAATTCACCCCTCCACTTT.